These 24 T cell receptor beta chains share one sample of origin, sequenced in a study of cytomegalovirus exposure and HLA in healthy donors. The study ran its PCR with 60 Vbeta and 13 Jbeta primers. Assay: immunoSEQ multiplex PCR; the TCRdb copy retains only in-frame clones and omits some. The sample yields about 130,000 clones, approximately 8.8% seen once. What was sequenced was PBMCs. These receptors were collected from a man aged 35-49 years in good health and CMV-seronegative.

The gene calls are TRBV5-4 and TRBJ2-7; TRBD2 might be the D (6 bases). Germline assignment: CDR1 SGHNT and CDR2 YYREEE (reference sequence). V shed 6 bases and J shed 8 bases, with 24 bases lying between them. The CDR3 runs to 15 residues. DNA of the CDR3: TGTGCCAGCACCGTCGACCGGGACGGGAGCCCCAAGCAGTACTTC. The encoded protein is CASTVDRDGSPKQYF.

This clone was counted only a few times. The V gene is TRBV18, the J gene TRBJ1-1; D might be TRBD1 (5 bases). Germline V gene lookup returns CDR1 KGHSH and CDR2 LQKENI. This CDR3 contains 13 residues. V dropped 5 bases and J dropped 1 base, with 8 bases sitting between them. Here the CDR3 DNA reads TGTGCCAGCTCAGGCGACAGGAACACTGAAGCTTTCTTT. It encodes CASSGDRNTEAFF.

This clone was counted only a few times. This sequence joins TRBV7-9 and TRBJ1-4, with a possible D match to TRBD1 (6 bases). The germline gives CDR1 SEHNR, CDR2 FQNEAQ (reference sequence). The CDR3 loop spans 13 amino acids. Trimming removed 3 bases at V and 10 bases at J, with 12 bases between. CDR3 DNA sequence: TGTGCCAGCAGCTTGGGGGGGCGAGGAAAACTGTTTTTT. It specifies CASSLGGRGKLFF.

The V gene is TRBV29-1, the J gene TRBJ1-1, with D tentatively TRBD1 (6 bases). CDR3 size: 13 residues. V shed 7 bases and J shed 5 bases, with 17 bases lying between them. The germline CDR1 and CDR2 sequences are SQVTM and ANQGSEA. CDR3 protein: CSAKQGGRTEAFF. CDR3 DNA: TGCAGCGCCAAACAGGGCGGTCGGACTGAAGCTTTCTTT.

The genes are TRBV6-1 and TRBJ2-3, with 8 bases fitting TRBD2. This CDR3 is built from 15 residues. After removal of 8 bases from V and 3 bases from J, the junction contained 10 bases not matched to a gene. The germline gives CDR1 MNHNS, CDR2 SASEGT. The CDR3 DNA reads TGTGCCAGCTCAAAGCGGCGGGGGGATACAGATACGCAGTATTTT. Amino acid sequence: CASSKRRGDTDTQYF.

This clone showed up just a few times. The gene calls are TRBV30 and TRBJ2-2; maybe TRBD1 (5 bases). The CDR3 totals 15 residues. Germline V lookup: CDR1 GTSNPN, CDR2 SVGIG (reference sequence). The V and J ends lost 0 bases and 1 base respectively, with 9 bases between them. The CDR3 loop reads CAWSVIQGNTGELFF. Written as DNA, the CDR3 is TGTGCCTGGAGTGTAATCCAGGGGAACACCGGGGAGCTGTTTTTT. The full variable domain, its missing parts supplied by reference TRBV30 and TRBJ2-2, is SQTIHQWPATLVQPVGSPLSLECTVEGTSNPNLYWYRQAAGRGLQLLFYSVGIGQISSEVPQNLSASRPQDRQFILSSKKLLLSDSGFYLCAWSVIQGNTGELFFGEGSRLTVL.

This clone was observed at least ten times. The CDR3 region is CASSPWTENYGYTF. CDR3 coding DNA: TGCGCCAGCAGCCCCTGGACAGAGAACTATGGCTACACCTTC. The chain couples TRBV5-1 to TRBJ1-2; D might be TRBD1 (6 bases). V gave up 4 bases and J gave up 2 bases, with 12 bases separating them. The CDR3 runs to 14 residues. Germline CDR1 is SGHRS and CDR2 is YFSETQ. The full variable domain, with the rest looked up from reference TRBV5-1 and TRBJ1-2, is KAGVTQTPRYLIKTRGQQVTLSCSPISGHRSVSWYQQTPGQGLQFLFEYFSETQRNKGNFPGRFSGRQFSNSRSEMNVSTLELGDSALYLCASSPWTENYGYTFGSGTRLTVV.

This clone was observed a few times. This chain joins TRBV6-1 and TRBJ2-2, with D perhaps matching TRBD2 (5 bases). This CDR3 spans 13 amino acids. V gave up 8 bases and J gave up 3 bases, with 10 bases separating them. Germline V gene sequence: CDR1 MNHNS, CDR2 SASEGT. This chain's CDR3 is CASGLRDTGELFF. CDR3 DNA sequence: TGTGCCAGCGGCTTGAGGGACACCGGGGAGCTGTTTTTT.

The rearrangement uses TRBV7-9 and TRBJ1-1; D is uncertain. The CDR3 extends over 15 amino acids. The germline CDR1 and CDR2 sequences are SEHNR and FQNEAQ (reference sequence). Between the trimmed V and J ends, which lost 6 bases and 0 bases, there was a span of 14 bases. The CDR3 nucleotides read TGTGCCAGCAGTAGAATCGGCGGAGTGAACACTGAAGCTTTCTTT. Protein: CASSRIGGVNTEAFF.

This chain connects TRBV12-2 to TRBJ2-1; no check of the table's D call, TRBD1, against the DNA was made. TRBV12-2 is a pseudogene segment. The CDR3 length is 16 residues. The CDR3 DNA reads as TGTGCAAGTCGCTTAGGGCTGGGGCCGAGACACAATGAGCAGTTCTTC. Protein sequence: CASRLGLGPRHNEQFF.

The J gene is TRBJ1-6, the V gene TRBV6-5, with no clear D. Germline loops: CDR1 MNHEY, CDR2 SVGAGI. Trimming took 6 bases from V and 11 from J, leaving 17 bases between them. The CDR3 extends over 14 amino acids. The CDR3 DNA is TGTGCCAGCAGCCCCGACCGGAGTAGCGCACCCCTCCACTTT. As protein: CASSPDRSSAPLHF.

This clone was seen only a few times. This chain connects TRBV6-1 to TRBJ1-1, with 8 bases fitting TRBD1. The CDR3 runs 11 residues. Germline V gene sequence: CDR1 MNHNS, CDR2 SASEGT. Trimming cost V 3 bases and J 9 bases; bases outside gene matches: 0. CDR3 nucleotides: TGTGCCAGCAGTGACAGGGGGCAAGCTTTCTTT. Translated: CASSDRGQAFF.

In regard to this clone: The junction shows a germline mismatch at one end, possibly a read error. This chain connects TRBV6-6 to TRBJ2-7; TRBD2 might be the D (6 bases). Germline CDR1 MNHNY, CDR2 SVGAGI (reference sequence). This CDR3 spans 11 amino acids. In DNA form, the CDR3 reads TGTGCCAGCAGTTACGCGGAGGGGTTCGTCTTC. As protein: CASSYAEGFVF.

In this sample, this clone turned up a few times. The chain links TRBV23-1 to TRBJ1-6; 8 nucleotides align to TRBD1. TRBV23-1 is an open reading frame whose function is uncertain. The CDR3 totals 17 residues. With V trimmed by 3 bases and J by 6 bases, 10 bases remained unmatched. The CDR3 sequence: CASSQEGYRGTNSPLHF. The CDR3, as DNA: TGCGCCAGCAGTCAGGAGGGGTACAGGGGGACTAATTCACCCCTCCACTTT.

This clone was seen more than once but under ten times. CDR3 protein: CSAGTGSSDTQYF. The CDR3 coding sequence is TGCAGCGCCGGGACAGGGAGCTCAGATACGCAGTATTTT. The gene calls are TRBV29-1 and TRBJ2-3, with 9 bases matching TRBD1. The CDR3 runs 13 residues. From germline, CDR1 is SQVTM and CDR2 ANQGSEA. J was trimmed by 4 bases and V by 7 bases; bases with no gene match: 6.

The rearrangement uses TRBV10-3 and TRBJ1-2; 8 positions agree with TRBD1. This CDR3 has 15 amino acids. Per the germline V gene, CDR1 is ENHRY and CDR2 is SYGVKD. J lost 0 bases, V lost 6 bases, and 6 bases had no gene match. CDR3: CAISGQGGANYGYTF. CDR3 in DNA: TGTGCCATCAGCGGACAGGGTGGAGCTAACTATGGCTACACCTTC.

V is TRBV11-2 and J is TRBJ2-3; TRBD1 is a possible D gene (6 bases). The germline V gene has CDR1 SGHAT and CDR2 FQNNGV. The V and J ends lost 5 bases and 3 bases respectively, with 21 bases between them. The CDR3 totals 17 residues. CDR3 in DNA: TGTGCCAGCAGCCTATACGCAACAGGGTGGGGGACAGATACGCAGTATTTT. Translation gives CASSLYATGWGTDTQYF.

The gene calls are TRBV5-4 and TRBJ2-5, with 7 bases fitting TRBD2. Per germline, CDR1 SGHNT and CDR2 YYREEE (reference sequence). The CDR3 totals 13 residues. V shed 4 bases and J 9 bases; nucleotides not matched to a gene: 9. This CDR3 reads CASSIQLRGAQYF. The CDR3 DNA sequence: TGTGCCAGCAGCATACAACTTCGGGGGGCCCAGTACTTC.

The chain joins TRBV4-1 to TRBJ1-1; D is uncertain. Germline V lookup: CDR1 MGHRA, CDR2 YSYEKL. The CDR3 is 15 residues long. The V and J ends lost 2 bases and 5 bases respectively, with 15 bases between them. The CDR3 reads CASSQHVEGGTEAFF. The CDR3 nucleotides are TGCGCCAGCAGCCAACACGTAGAGGGCGGAACTGAAGCTTTCTTT.

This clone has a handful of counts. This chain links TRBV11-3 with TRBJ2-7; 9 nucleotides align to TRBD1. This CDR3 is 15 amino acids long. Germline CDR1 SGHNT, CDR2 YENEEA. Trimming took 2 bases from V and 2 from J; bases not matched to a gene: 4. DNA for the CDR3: TGTGCCAGCAGCTTATCCGGGACAGGGCCCTACGAGCAGTACTTC. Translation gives CASSLSGTGPYEQYF.

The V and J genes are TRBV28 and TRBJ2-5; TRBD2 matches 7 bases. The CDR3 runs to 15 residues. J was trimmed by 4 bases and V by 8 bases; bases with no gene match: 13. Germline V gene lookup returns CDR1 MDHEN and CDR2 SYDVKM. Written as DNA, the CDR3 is TGTGCCAGCCCCCCCATTGGGAGGGCCCCAGAGACCCAGTACTTC. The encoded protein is CASPPIGRAPETQYF.

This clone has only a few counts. In DNA form, the CDR3 reads TGCGCCAGCAGCTTAGGGGACACTAGTTATGAAAAACTGTTTTTT. Translated: CASSLGDTSYEKLFF. The rearrangement joins TRBV5-1 to TRBJ1-4, with D possibly TRBD1 on 6 matching bases. The CDR3 loop spans 15 amino acids. V shed 2 bases and J shed 6 bases, with 14 bases lying between them. The germline CDR1 and CDR2 sequences are SGHRS and YFSETQ.

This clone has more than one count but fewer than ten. The CDR3 sequence: CASSPGYGNQPQHF. As DNA, the CDR3 is TGTGCCAGCAGCCCAGGGTATGGGAATCAGCCCCAGCATTTT. The chain is built from TRBV6-5 and TRBJ1-5, with D maybe TRBD1 (5 bases). Trimming shortened V by 6 bases and J by 4 bases, and 13 bases separated the two germline ends. The germline V gene encodes CDR1 MNHEY and CDR2 SVGAGI. The CDR3 sequence is 14 residues long.

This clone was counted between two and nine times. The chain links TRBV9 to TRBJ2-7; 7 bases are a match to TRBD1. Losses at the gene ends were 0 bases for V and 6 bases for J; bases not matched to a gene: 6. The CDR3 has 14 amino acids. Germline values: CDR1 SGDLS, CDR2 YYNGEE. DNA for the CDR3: TGTGCCAGCAGCGTAGGCAGGGGGTATAGCGAGCAGTACTTC. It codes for CASSVGRGYSEQYF.